A selection of T cell receptor beta chains follows, all from one sample in a study of PD-L1 blockade in urothelial cancer. This table comes from immunoSEQ multiplex PCR, and its TCRdb copy is limited to in-frame clones, with some not included. The sample consists of approximately 37,000 clones, about 86% of them appearing once. The input for sequencing was PBMCs, taken around atezolizumab (anti-PD-L1) treatment. The source of these receptors is a man aged 60-69 years with urothelial cancer. The CDR3 runs from the conserved cysteine through the conserved F or W. Each record gives: CDR3 length, clone size, V gene, D gene, J gene, CDR3 protein, CDR3 DNA. The D gene is left open where the match is weak. Clone size appears in some rows only: once, few, many, or a class for an expanded clone.

15	-	TRBV2	-	TRBJ1-1	CASTGGAQVGTEAFF	TGTGCCAGCACCGGGGGGGCGCAGGTCGGGACTGAAGCTTTCTTT
11	-	TRBV20-1	-	TRBJ1-1	CSVSRETEAFF	TGCAGTGTATCCAGGGAAACTGAAGCTTTCTTT
13	-	TRBV28	-	TRBJ1-1	CASNVELEAEAFF	TGTGCCAGCAACGTTGAACTCGAGGCTGAAGCTTTCTTT
15	-	TRBV6-4	TRBD2	TRBJ2-1	CASRALAGGLNEQFF	TGTGCCAGCAGGGCCCTCGCGGGGGGACTCAATGAGCAGTTCTTC
17	-	TRBV4-2	-	TRBJ1-1	CASSQEGGAGPNTEAFF	TGTGCCAGCAGCCAAGAAGGGGGGGCCGGTCCGAACACTGAAGCTTTCTTT
14	-	TRBV6-5	TRBD1	TRBJ1-5	CASGVGQGRRPQHF	TGTGCCAGCGGGGTCGGACAGGGACGACGGCCCCAGCATTTT
15	-	TRBV19	-	TRBJ1-5	CASSSLGLSNQPQHF	TGTGCCAGTAGTAGCCTGGGACTCAGCAATCAGCCCCAGCATTTT
13	-	TRBV30	-	TRBJ1-4	CAWMAATNEKLFF	TGTGCCTGGATGGCTGCAACTAATGAAAAACTGTTTTTT
17	-	TRBV28	-	TRBJ1-1	CASSLSARVGANTEAFF	TGTGCCAGCAGTTTATCGGCCAGGGTGGGGGCGAACACTGAAGCTTTCTTT
15	-	TRBV5-4	-	TRBJ2-1	CASSLVSDWKGEQFF	TGTGCCAGCAGCTTGGTGTCCGACTGGAAGGGGGAGCAGTTCTTC
18	-	TRBV5-1	-	TRBJ1-1	CASSLGREMVTMNTEAFF	TGCGCCAGCAGCTTGGGGAGGGAAATGGTCACAATGAACACTGAAGCTTTCTTT
14	-	TRBV28	-	TRBJ2-7	CASRPPGTSYEQYF	TGTGCCAGCAGGCCCCCCGGGACTTCCTACGAGCAGTACTTC
13	few	TRBV28	-	TRBJ2-1	CASSLGGSDEQFF	TGTGCCAGCAGTCTAGGGGGAAGCGATGAGCAGTTCTTC
14	-	TRBV10-3	-	TRBJ1-5	CAAGAGRGNQPQHF	TGTGCCGCCGGGGCAGGGAGGGGCAATCAGCCCCAGCATTTT
14	-	TRBV5-1	TRBD1	TRBJ2-2	CASSWTGVAGELFF	TGCGCCAGCAGCTGGACAGGGGTAGCCGGGGAGCTGTTTTTT
14	-	TRBV6-1	TRBD1	TRBJ2-7	CACGFPGQGNEQYF	TGTGCCTGCGGCTTCCCGGGACAGGGAAACGAGCAGTACTTC
15	-	TRBV10-3	-	TRBJ2-1	CAISESGGSYNEQFF	TGTGCCATCAGTGAGTCCGGGGGATCCTACAATGAGCAGTTCTTC
13	few	TRBV2	-	TRBJ2-5	CASNYNRQETQYF	TGTGCCAGCAACTATAATCGGCAAGAGACCCAGTACTTC
15	-	TRBV18	TRBD1	TRBJ2-1	CASSPRGQGADEQFF	TGTGCCAGCTCACCCAGGGGCCAGGGGGCCGATGAGCAGTTCTTC
15	-	TRBV6-1	TRBD2	TRBJ2-5	CASSEGLASNVAQYF	TGTGCCAGCAGTGAAGGACTAGCGAGCAATGTGGCCCAGTACTTC
15	-	TRBV5-5	TRBD1	TRBJ2-3	CASSYGTGRTDTQYF	TGTGCCAGCAGCTACGGGACAGGGAGGACAGATACGCAGTATTTT
15	-	TRBV9	TRBD1	TRBJ1-4	CASSAQGGRNEKLFF	TGTGCCAGCAGCGCACAGGGGGGAAGAAATGAAAAACTGTTTTTT
15	-	TRBV5-4	TRBD1	TRBJ1-1	CASTRTGRGDTEAFF	TGTGCCAGCACCAGGACAGGCCGCGGGGACACTGAAGCTTTCTTT
16	-	TRBV15	-	TRBJ2-3	CATSSSLGGRIDTQYF	TGTGCCACCAGCAGCTCACTCGGGGGGCGGATAGATACGCAGTATTTT
15	-	TRBV28	TRBD1	TRBJ2-1	CASSTPGQGVGEQFF	TGTGCCAGCAGTACACCGGGACAGGGGGTGGGTGAGCAGTTCTTC
15	-	TRBV13	TRBD2	TRBJ2-1	CASTRGSGTINEQFF	TGTGCCAGCACCCGGGGTAGCGGGACTATAAATGAGCAGTTCTTC
15	-	TRBV10-3	TRBD1	TRBJ2-3	CAITPTGAHTDTQYF	TGTGCCATCACGCCGACAGGGGCTCACACAGATACGCAGTATTTT
17	-	TRBV6-4	-	TRBJ2-1	CASSDSGSGLLSNEQFF	TGTGCCAGCAGTGACTCAGGGAGCGGACTATTATCCAATGAGCAGTTCTTC
12	-	TRBV27	-	TRBJ1-1	CASSLGAGEAFF	TGTGCCAGCAGTTTAGGGGCAGGCGAAGCTTTCTTT
13	-	TRBV19	TRBD1	TRBJ2-3	CASSMDRGDTQYF	TGTGCCAGTAGTATGGACAGGGGCGATACGCAGTATTTT
14	-	TRBV10-3	-	TRBJ1-3	CAISTGDSGNTIYF	TGTGCCATTTCGACAGGAGACTCTGGAAACACCATATATTTT
13	once	TRBV7-2	-	TRBJ1-5	CASSPGRNQPQHF	TGTGCCAGCAGCCCTGGGAGAAATCAGCCCCAGCATTTT
13	-	TRBV14	-	TRBJ2-7	CASSQSGVAEQYF	TGTGCCAGCAGCCAGTCGGGTGTGGCAGAGCAGTACTTC
15	-	TRBV4-3	TRBD2	TRBJ2-7	CASSQEASGSYEQYF	TGCGCCAGCAGCCAAGAGGCTAGCGGCTCCTACGAGCAGTACTTC
15	-	TRBV6-1	-	TRBJ2-7	CASSEMGHWPYEQYF	TGTGCCAGCAGTGAAATGGGACACTGGCCCTACGAGCAGTACTTC
17	many	TRBV5-1	TRBD2	TRBJ2-3	CASSLGVASGSTDTQYF	TGCGCCAGCAGCTTGGGAGTCGCTAGCGGGAGTACAGATACGCAGTATTTT
15	-	TRBV6-5	TRBD1	TRBJ1-4	CASSTRDRINEKLFF	TGTGCCAGCAGTACCCGGGACAGGATAAATGAAAAACTGTTTTTT
14	few	TRBV5-1	-	TRBJ1-6	CASSLGTNNSPLHF	TGCGCCAGCAGCTTGGGGACAAATAATTCACCCCTCCACTTT
13	-	TRBV27	TRBD1	TRBJ2-4	CASRRTGRNIQYF	TGTGCCAGCAGGAGGACAGGGAGGAACATTCAGTACTTC
14	once	TRBV11-1	-	TRBJ1-2	CASSLRGDTVGYTF	TGTGCCAGCAGCTTACGAGGGGACACGGTTGGCTACACCTTC
14	once	TRBV10-2	TRBD2	TRBJ2-5	CASSLVGGRETQYF	TGCGCCAGCAGTCTAGTGGGGGGGAGAGAGACCCAGTACTTC
14	few	TRBV2	-	TRBJ1-5	CASRVQGSNQPQHF	TGTGCCAGCAGGGTACAGGGTAGCAATCAGCCCCAGCATTTT
18	-	TRBV11-2	-	TRBJ2-3	CASSLEWGGGVSTDTQYF	TGTGCCAGCAGCTTAGAGTGGGGAGGGGGAGTAAGCACAGATACGCAGTATTTT
17	once	TRBV27	-	TRBJ1-5	CASSLYPPQGFSQPQHF	TGTGCCAGCAGTTTGTATCCACCCCAGGGTTTCAGTCAGCCCCAGCATTTT
12	once	TRBV6-5	-	TRBJ2-7	CASSQGLYEQYF	TGTGCCAGCAGTCAAGGACTATACGAGCAGTACTTC
13	few	TRBV10-2	-	TRBJ1-2	CASRDTDNYGYTF	TGCGCCAGCAGGGACACTGATAACTATGGCTACACCTTC
13	-	TRBV7-2	-	TRBJ2-7	CASGRAATYEQYF	TGTGCCAGCGGGCGGGCAGCTACCTACGAGCAGTACTTC
12	-	TRBV28	-	TRBJ2-1	CASSGSYNEQFF	TGTGCCAGTAGCGGATCCTACAATGAGCAGTTCTTC
13	-	TRBV4-1	TRBD2	TRBJ2-7	CASSHAGGYEQYF	TGCGCCAGCAGCCACGCGGGGGGATACGAGCAGTACTTC
18	few	TRBV9	-	TRBJ1-4	CASSVGSRVYATNEKLFF	TGTGCCAGCAGCGTAGGAAGCAGGGTTTACGCAACTAATGAAAAACTGTTTTTT
14	-	TRBV28	-	TRBJ1-3	CASSFRGTGNTIYF	TGTGCCAGCAGTTTCAGGGGAACTGGAAACACCATATATTTT
16	once	TRBV4-1	TRBD1	TRBJ1-2	CASSHGPGQGNYGYTF	TGCGCCAGCAGCCACGGCCCGGGACAGGGGAACTATGGCTACACCTTC